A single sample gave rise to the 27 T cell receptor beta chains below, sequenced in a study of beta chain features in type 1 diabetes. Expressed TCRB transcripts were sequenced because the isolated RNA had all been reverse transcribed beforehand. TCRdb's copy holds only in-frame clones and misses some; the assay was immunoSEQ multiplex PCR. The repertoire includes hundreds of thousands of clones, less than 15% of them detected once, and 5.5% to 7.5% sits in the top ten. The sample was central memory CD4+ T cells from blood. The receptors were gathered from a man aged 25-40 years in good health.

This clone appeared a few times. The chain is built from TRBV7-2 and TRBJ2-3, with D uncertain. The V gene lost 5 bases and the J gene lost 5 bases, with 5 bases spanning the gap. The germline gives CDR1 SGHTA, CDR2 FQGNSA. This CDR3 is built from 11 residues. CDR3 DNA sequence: TGTGCCAGCAGCGAAAAAGATACGCAGTATTTT. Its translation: CASSEKDTQYF.

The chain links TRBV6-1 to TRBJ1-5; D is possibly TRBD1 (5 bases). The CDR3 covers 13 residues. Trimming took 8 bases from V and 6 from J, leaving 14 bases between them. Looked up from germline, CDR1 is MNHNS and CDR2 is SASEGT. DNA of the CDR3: TGTGCCAGCGTTACAGGTGTCTCTCAGCCCCAGCATTTT. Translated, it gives CASVTGVSQPQHF.

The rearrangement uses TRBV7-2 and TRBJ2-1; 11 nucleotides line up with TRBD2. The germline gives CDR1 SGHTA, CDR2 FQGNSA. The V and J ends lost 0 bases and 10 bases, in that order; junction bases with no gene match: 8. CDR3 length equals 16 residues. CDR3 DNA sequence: TGTGCCAGCAGCTTAGCACTAGCGGGGGCTCCCGGGGAGCAGTTCTTC. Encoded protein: CASSLALAGAPGEQFF.

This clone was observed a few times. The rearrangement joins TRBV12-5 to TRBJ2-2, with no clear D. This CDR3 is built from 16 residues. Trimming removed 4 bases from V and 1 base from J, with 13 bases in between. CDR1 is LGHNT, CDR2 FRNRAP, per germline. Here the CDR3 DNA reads TGTGCTAGTGGTTCCTCTTTGTGGGAGAACACCGGGGAGCTGTTTTTT. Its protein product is CASGSSLWENTGELFF. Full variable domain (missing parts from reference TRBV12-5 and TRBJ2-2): DARVTQTPRHKVTEMGQEVTMRCQPILGHNTVFWYRQTMMQGLELLAYFRNRAPLDDSGMPKDRFSAEMPDATLATLKIQPSEPRDSAVYFCASGSSLWENTGELFFGEGSRLTVL.

The CDR3 reads CASSQGLAGGLEQFF. The CDR3 DNA is TGTGCCAGCAGCCAGGGACTAGCGGGGGGGCTTGAGCAGTTCTTC. The V call is TRBV7-8, the J call TRBJ2-1, with 16 bases that match TRBD2. Germline assignment: CDR1 SGHVS and CDR2 FQNEAQ. The V gene end was trimmed by 5 bases and the J gene end by 9 bases; junction bases not matched to a gene: 4. The CDR3 is 15 amino acids.

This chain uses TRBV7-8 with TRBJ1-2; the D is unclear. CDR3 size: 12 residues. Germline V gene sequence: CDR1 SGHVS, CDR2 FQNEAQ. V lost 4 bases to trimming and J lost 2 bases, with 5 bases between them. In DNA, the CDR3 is TGTGCCAGCAGCTCTGACAACTATGGCTACACCTTC. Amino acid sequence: CASSSDNYGYTF. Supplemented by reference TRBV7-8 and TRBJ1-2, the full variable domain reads GAGVSQSPRYKVAKRGQDVALRCDPISGHVSLFWYQQALGQGPEFLTYFQNEAQLDKSGLPSDRFFAERPEGSVSTLKIQRTQQEDSAVYLCASSSDNYGYTFGSGTRLTVV.

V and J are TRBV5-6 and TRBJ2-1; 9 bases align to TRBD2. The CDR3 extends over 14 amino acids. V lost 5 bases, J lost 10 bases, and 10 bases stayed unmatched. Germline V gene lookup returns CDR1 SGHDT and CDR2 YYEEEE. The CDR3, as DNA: TGTGCCAGCAGTCGTATAGCGGGAGTCGGCGAGCAGTTCTTC. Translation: CASSRIAGVGEQFF.

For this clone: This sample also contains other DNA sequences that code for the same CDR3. This CDR3 reads CASSRDRVTDTQYF. The CDR3 DNA reads as TGCGCCAGCAGCCGAGACAGGGTCACAGATACGCAGTATTTT. This chain joins TRBV5-1 and TRBJ2-3; 7 bases agree with TRBD1. Germline values: CDR1 SGHRS, CDR2 YFSETQ. The CDR3 has 14 residues. V gave up 4 bases and J gave up 2 bases; unmatched junction bases: 4.

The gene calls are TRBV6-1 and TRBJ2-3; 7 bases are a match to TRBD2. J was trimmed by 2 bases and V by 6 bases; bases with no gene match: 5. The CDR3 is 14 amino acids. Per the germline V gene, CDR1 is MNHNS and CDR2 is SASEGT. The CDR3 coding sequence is TGTGCCAGCAGACTAGCGCCGAACACAGATACGCAGTATTTT. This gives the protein CASRLAPNTDTQYF.

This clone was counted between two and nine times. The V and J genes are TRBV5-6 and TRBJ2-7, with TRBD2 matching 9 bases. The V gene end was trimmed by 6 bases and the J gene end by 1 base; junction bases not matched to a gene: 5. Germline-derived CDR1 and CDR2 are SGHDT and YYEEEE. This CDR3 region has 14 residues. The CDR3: CASKAGGASYEQYV. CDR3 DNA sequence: TGTGCCAGCAAAGCGGGAGGTGCTTCCTACGAGCAGTACGTC.

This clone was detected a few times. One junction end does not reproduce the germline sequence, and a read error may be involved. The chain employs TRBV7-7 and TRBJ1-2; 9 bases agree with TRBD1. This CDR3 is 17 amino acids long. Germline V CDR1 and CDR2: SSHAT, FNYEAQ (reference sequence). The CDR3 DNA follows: TGCGCCAGCAGCCCAGCAAATCGGGTAGACAGGGGGAGTGGCTACACCTTC. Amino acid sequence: CASSPANRVDRGSGYTF.

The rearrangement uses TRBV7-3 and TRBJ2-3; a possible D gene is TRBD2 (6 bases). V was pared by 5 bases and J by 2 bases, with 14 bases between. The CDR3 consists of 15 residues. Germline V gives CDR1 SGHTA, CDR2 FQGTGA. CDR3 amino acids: CASSPGDFYTDTQYF. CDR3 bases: TGTGCCAGCAGCCCCGGGGACTTTTACACAGATACGCAGTATTTT.

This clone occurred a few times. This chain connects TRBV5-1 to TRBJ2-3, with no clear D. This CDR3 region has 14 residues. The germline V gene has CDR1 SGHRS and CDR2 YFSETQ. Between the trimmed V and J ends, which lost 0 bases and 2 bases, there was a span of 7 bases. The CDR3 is CASSLVSATDTQYF. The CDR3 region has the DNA TGCGCCAGCAGCTTGGTTTCTGCCACAGATACGCAGTATTTT. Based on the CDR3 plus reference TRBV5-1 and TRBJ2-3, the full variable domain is KAGVTQTPRYLIKTRGQQVTLSCSPISGHRSVSWYQQTPGQGLQFLFEYFSETQRNKGNFPGRFSGRQFSNSRSEMNVSTLELGDSALYLCASSLVSATDTQYFGPGTRLTVL.

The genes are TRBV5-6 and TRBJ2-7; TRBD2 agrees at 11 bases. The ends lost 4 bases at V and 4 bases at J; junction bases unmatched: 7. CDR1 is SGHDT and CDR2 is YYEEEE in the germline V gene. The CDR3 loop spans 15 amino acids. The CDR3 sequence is CASSPGTSGEYEQYV. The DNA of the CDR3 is TGTGCCAGCAGCCCTGGGACTAGCGGCGAATACGAGCAGTACGTC.

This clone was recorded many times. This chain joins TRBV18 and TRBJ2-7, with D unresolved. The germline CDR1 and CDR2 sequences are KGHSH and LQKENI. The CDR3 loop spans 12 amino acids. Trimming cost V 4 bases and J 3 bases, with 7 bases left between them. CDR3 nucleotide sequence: TGTGCCAGCTCACAGGGTAACTACGAGCAGTACTTC. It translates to CASSQGNYEQYF.

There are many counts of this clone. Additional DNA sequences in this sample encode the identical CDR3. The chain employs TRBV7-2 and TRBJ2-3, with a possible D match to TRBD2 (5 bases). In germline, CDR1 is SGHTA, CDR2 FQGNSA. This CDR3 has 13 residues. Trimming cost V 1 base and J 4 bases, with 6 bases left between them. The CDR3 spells CASSLERADTQYF. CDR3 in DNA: TGTGCCAGCAGCTTAGAGAGGGCAGATACGCAGTATTTT.

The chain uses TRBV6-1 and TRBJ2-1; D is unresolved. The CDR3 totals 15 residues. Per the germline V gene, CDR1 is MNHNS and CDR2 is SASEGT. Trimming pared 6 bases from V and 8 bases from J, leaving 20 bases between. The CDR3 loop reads CASRDHIGVSDEQFF. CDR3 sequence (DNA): TGTGCCAGCAGGGATCACATTGGGGTCAGCGATGAGCAGTTCTTC.

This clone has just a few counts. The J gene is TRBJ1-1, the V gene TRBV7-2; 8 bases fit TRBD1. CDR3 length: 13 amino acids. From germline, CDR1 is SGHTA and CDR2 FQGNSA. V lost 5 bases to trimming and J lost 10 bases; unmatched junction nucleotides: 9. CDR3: CASSTRGPRVAFF. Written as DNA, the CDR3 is TGTGCCAGCAGCACCAGGGGGCCTCGAGTAGCTTTCTTT. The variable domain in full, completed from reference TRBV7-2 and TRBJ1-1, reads GAGVSQSPSNKVTEKGKDVELRCDPISGHTALYWYRQSLGQGLEFLIYFQGNSAPDKSGLPSDRFSAERTGGSVSTLTIQRTQQEDSAVYLCASSTRGPRVAFFGQGTRLTVV.

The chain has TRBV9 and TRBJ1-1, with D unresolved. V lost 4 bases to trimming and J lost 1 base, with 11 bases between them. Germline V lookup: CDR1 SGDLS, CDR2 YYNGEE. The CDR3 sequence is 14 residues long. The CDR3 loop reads CASSSFPGNTEAFF. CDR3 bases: TGTGCCAGCAGCTCCTTCCCGGGGAACACTGAAGCTTTCTTT.

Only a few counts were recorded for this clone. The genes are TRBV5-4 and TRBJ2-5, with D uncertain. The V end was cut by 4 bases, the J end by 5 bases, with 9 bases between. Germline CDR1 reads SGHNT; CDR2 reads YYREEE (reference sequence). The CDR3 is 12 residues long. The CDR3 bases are TGTGCCAGCAGCAAGAGTGAGGAGACCCAGTACTTC. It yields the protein CASSKSEETQYF.

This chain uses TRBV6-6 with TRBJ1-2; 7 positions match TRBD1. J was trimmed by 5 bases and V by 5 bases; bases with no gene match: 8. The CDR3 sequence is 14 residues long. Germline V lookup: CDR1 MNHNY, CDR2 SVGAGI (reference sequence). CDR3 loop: CASSDRTGGYGYTF. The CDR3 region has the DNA TGTGCCAGCAGTGACCGGACAGGCGGGTATGGCTACACCTTC.

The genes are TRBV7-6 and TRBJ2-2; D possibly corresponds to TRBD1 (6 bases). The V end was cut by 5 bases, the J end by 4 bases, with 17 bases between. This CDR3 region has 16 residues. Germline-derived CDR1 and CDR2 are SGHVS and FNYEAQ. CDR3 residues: CASSRTADVGTGELFF. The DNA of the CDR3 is TGTGCCAGCAGCCGGACAGCCGATGTGGGCACCGGGGAGCTGTTTTTT.

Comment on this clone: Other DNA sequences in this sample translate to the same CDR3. The DNA for the CDR3 is TGTGCCAGCAGGGACCGTACAGGGGGGAATCAGCCCCAGCATTTT. It codes for CASRDRTGGNQPQHF. The V call is TRBV2, the J call TRBJ1-5; 8 positions agree with TRBD1. The CDR3 length is 15 residues. The germline CDR1 and CDR2 sequences are SNHLY and FYNNEI. Unmatched junction bases numbered 8, after V lost 6 bases and J lost 4 bases. The whole variable domain, filled in from reference TRBV2 and TRBJ1-5, reads EPEVTQTPSHQVTQMGQEVILRCVPISNHLYFYWYRQILGQKVEFLVSFYNNEISEKSEIFDDQFSVERPDGSNFTLKIRSTKLEDSAMYFCASRDRTGGNQPQHFGDGTRLSIL.

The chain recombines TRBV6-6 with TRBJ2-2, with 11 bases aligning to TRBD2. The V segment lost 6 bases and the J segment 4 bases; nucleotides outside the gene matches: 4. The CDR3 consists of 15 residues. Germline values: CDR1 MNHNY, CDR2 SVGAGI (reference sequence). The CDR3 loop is CASSPGTSGTGELFF. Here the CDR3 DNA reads TGTGCCAGCAGCCCCGGGACTAGCGGCACCGGGGAGCTGTTTTTT.

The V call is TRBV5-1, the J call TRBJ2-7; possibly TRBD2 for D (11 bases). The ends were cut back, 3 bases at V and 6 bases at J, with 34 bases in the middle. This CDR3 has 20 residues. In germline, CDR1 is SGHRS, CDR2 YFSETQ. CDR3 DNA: TGCGCCAGCAGCTGGGGACAGGGGCTTTCTCTAGCGGGAGGAAGCTGCGAGCAGTACGTC. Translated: CASSWGQGLSLAGGSCEQYV.

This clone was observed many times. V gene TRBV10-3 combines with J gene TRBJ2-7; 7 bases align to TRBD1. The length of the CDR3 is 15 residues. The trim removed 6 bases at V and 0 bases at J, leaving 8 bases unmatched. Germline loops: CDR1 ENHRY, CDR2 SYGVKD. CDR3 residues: CAIRGRQGSSYEQYF. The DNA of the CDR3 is TGTGCCATCAGGGGGAGACAGGGATCCTCCTACGAGCAGTACTTC.

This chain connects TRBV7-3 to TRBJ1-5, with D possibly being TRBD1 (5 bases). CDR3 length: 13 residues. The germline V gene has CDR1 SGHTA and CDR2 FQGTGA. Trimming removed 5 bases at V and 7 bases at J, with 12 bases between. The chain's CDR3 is CASSRGGGQPQHF. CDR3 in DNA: TGTGCCAGCAGCCGGGGCGGGGGACAGCCCCAGCATTTT.